The rows below give T cell receptor beta chains drawn from one sample of a study of somatic mutations in cytotoxic T cells in rheumatoid arthritis. Data came from immunoSEQ multiplex PCR; TCRdb stores just in-frame clones and leaves some out. Here the sample spans some 29,000 clones, around 84% being singletons. Sequencing was done on a sample of CD8+ T cells sorted from blood. Receptors originate from an adult with rheumatoid arthritis. Both conserved end residues are part of each CDR3. The D gene is left open where the match is weak. Not every row has a clone size; where given, it reads once, few, many or a size class.

TRBV7-9,TRBJ2-7,TRBD1,-,TGTGCCAGCAGCTCCGGGGACAGGGACGAGCAGTACTTC,CASSSGDRDEQYF
TRBV6-5,TRBJ2-5,-,-,TGTGCCAGCAGTTTAGGGGTTCCAGAGACCCAGTACTTC,CASSLGVPETQYF
TRBV5-4,TRBJ1-6,-,-,TGTGCCAGCAGCACGGGTTACACTAATTCACCCCTCCACTTT,CASSTGYTNSPLHF
TRBV29-1,TRBJ2-3,TRBD2,-,TGCAGCGTTGCTAGGACTAGCGCCTTCACAGATACGCAGTATTTT,CSVARTSAFTDTQYF
TRBV19,TRBJ2-6,TRBD1,-,TGTGCCAGTAGTAGACAGGGGGCATATGGGGCCAACGTCCTGACTTTC,CASSRQGAYGANVLTF
TRBV27,TRBJ2-3,TRBD2,-,TGTGCCAGCAGTTCCCTATACGCTAGCGGGAGGCCCAAAAAGCAGTATTTT,CASSSLYASGRPKKQYF
TRBV27,TRBJ2-1,-,-,TGTGCCAGCAGTTTCTCTCTCGGGGGCCTTACCTACAATGAGCAGTTCTTC,CASSFSLGGLTYNEQFF
TRBV6-5,TRBJ1-2,TRBD1,-,TGTGCCAGCACCATCGGACAGGGTAATGGCTACACCTTC,CASTIGQGNGYTF
TRBV14,TRBJ2-7,TRBD1,once,TGTGCCAGCAGCCAAGGCAGGGGGCGAAATGGCTACGAGCAGTACTTC,CASSQGRGRNGYEQYF
TRBV19,TRBJ2-2,-,-,TGTGCCAGTAGTAGGGACACCGGGGAGCTGTTTTTT,CASSRDTGELFF
TRBV18,TRBJ1-2,-,-,TGTGCCAGCTCACCAAGCCCAACCCAGCTACGTGACTATGGCTACACCTTC,CASSPSPTQLRDYGYTF
TRBV27,TRBJ2-7,-,-,TGTGCCAGCAGCCCCGGTCGAACTACCTACGAGCAGTACTTC,CASSPGRTTYEQYF
TRBV15,TRBJ2-7,-,once,TGTGCCACCAGCAGAGAGCGGACTTTCTACGAGCAGTACTTC,CATSRERTFYEQYF
TRBV7-2,TRBJ2-3,-,-,TGTGCCAGCAGCTTAATTAAGGGACCCAGCACAGATACGCAGTATTTT,CASSLIKGPSTDTQYF
TRBV2,TRBJ2-5,-,-,TGTGCCAGCAGTGTTAGCCTCACGAAAGAGACCCAGTACTTC,CASSVSLTKETQYF
TRBV11-1,TRBJ2-1,TRBD2,-,TGTGCCAGCAGCTTACGCGGGAGGCCCTCCTACAATGAGCAGTTCTTC,CASSLRGRPSYNEQFF
TRBV14,TRBJ1-1,-,-,TGTGCCAGCAGCCTTGTTGGGGACACTGAAGCTTTCTTT,CASSLVGDTEAFF
TRBV5-8,TRBJ1-1,-,-,TGTGCCAGCAGCTTGGGCGAATCCCGGGACACTGAAGCTTTCTTT,CASSLGESRDTEAFF
TRBV7-9,TRBJ2-5,TRBD2,-,TGTGCCACCCCTGGGGAGGGCCCCGAGACCCAGTACTTC,CATPGEGPETQYF